The sequence of this T cell receptor (beta chain) was determined in a study of cytomegalovirus exposure and HLA in healthy donors. Study-wide results and caveats: Clonal expansion, a later analysis showed, was greater in HLA-associated TCR beta chains than in equally common others.

Primers for the PCR totalled 60 Vbeta and 13 Jbeta. Some clones are missing from TCRdb's copy, which holds only in-frame ones; the method was immunoSEQ multiplex PCR. The table lists 100,000 to 150,000 clones, 80% of them singletons, with around 3.6% in the top ten. As regards this clone: What it binds is unknown.

The CDR3 has 13 residues. Germline lookup yields CDR1 SGHAT and CDR2 FQDESV (reference sequence). Trimming shortened V by 1 base and J by 8 bases, and 11 bases separated the two germline ends. Specimen: PBMCs. The chain links TRBV11-1 to TRBJ1-1; D gene unclear. The sequence was collected from a woman in her forties in good health and CMV-seronegative. CDR3 nucleotide sequence: TGTGCCAGCAGCTTAGGAGGGTCGAAAGAAGCTTTCTTT. Protein sequence: CASSLGGSKEAFF.